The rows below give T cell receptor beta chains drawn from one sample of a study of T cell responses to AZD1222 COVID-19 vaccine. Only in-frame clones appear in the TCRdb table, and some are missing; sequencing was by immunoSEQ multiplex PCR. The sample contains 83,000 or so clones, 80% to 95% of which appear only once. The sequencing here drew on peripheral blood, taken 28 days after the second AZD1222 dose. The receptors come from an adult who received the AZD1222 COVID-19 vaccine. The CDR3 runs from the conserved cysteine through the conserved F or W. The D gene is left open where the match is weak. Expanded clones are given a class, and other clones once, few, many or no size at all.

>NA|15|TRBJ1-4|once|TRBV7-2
TGTGCCAGCAGCTTAGCCGGGGGTTTCAATGAAAAACTGTTTTTT
CASSLAGGFNEKLFF
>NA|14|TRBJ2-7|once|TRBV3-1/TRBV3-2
TGTGCCAGCAGCCAAGAAAGAGATTCGACCGAGCAGTACTTC
CASSQERDSTEQYF
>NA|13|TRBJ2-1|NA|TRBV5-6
TGTGCCAGCAGCTTGATACTAAACAATGAGCAGTTCTTC
CASSLILNNEQFF
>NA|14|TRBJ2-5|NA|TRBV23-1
TGCGCCAGCAGTCACCGTCGCAGGGGAGAGACCCAGTACTTC
CASSHRRRGETQYF
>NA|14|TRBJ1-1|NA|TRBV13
TGTGCCAGCAGCCCTAACCTGGGGGCTACTGAAGCTTTCTTT
CASSPNLGATEAFF
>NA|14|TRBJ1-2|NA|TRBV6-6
TGTGCCAGCAGTTACTCGTATGAGAACTATGGCTACACCTTC
CASSYSYENYGYTF
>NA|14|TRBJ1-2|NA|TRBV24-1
TGTGCCACCAGTGATTGGGACACTAACTATGGCTACACCTTC
CATSDWDTNYGYTF
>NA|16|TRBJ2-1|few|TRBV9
TGTGCCAGCAGCGTCGGACCTGGGGTGGGAAACAATGAGCAGTTCTTC
CASSVGPGVGNNEQFF
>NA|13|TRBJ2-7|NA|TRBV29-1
TGCAGCGTTGCGGACATCAGCTCCTACGAGCAGTACTTC
CSVADISSYEQYF
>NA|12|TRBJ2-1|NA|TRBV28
TGTGCCAGCAGTTTATGGCGCGGGGAGCAGTTCTTC
CASSLWRGEQFF
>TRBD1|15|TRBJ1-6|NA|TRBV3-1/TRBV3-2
TGTGCCAGCAGCCGGACAGGGTCCTATAATTCACCCCTCCACTTT
CASSRTGSYNSPLHF
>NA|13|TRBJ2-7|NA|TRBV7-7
TGTGCCAGCAGCTTAGCGCTAGGGAACGAGCAGTACTTC
CASSLALGNEQYF
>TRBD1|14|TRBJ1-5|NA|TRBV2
TGTGCCAGCAGCGCTGGGACAGTCAATCAGCCCCAGCATTTT
CASSAGTVNQPQHF
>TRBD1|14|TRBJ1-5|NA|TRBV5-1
TGCGCCAGCAGCTCGGGACAGGGCAATCAGCCCCAGCATTTT
CASSSGQGNQPQHF
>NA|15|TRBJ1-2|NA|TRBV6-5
TGTGCCAGCAGTTACACCCCTTTCTGGGACTATGGCTACACCTTC
CASSYTPFWDYGYTF
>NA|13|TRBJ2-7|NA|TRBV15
TGTGCCACCAGCAGAGTCCCTCAGGAGACGCAGTACTTC
CATSRVPQETQYF
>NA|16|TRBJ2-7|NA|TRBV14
TGTGCCAGCAGCCAAGCTCCGGGGTTGATCTCTTCCGAGCAGTACTTC
CASSQAPGLISSEQYF
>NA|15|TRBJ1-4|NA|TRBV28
TGTGCCAGCAGGTCGGCAGGGTCAACTAATGAAAAACTGTTTTTT
CASRSAGSTNEKLFF
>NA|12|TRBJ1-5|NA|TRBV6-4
TGTGCCACCCAGCTTAATAATCAGCCCCAGCATTTT
CATQLNNQPQHF
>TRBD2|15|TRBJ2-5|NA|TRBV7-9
TGTGCCAGCAGCTTAGAAAGGGACTATCCGGGGGACCAGTACTTC
CASSLERDYPGDQYF
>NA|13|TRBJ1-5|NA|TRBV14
TGTGCCAGCAGCGCCAAGATCAATCAGCCCCAGCATTTT
CASSAKINQPQHF
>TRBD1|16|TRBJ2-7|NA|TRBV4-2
TGTGCCAGCAGCCAAGAGGGGTGGGGACAGGGCTACGAGCAGTACTTC
CASSQEGWGQGYEQYF
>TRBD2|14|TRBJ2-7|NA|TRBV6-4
TGTGCCAGCAGTGACGGGACTAGCGGGAGCGAGCAGTACTTC
CASSDGTSGSEQYF
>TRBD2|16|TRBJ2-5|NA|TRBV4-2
TGTGCCAGCAGCCAAGATAGGGCGGGGGGGAGAGAGACCCAGTACTTC
CASSQDRAGGRETQYF
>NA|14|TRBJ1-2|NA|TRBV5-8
TGTGCCAGCAGCTTAGGATACGAGAACTATGGCTACACCTTC
CASSLGYENYGYTF
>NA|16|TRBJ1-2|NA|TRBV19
TGTGCCAGTAGTCCCAGCAGGGCCGGATCTGGTATGCGCTACACCTTC
CASSPSRAGSGMRYTF
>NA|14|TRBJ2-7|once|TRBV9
TGTGCCAGCAGCGGAAGGGACCTCTCCTACGAGCAGTACTTC
CASSGRDLSYEQYF
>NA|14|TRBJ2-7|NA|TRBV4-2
TGTGCCAGCAGCCAAGCCTCGTCCTCCTACGAGCAGTACTTC
CASSQASSSYEQYF
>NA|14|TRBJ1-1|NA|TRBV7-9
TGTGCCAGCAGCTTCATCAATGCGGGGGCAGAAGCTTTCTTT
CASSFINAGAEAFF
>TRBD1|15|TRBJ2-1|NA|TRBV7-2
TGTGCCAGCAGCTTAGCGATGACAGGGGGCAATGAGCAGTTCTTC
CASSLAMTGGNEQFF
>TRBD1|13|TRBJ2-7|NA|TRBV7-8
TGTGCCAGCAGCATAGGGACAGACTACGAGCAGTACTTC
CASSIGTDYEQYF
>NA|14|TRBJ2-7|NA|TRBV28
TGTGCCAGCAGGCGAGACGGCACCCCCCACGAGCAGTACTTC
CASRRDGTPHEQYF
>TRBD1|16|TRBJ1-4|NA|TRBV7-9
TGTGCCAGCAGCTTAGCGGGACAGGGGACTAATGAAAAACTGTTTTTT
CASSLAGQGTNEKLFF
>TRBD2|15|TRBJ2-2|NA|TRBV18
TGTGCCAGCTCACCACCGACGGGAGGTACCGGGGAGCTGTTTTTT
CASSPPTGGTGELFF
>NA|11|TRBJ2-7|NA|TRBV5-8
TGTGCCAGCAGCTTGCCCAACGAGCAGTACTTC
CASSLPNEQYF
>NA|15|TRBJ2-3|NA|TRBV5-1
TGCGCCAGCAGCCCCCTCCAGGGGCGGGCAGATACGCAGTATTTT
CASSPLQGRADTQYF
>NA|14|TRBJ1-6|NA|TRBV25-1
TGTGCCAGCAGGGGGTCACAGTATAATTCACCCCTCCACTTT
CASRGSQYNSPLHF
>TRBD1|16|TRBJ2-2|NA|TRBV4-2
TGTGCCAGCAGCCGAGTCGCAGGGGGCGAGGGCGGGGAGCTGTTTTTT
CASSRVAGGEGGELFF
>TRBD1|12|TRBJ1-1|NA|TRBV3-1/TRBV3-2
TGTGCCAGCAGCTTCCAGGGGGCCGGAGCTTTCTTT
CASSFQGAGAFF
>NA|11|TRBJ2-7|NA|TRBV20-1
TGCAGTGCCCAACTGGACTACGAGCAGTACTTC
CSAQLDYEQYF
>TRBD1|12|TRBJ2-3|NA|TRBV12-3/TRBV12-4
TGTGCCAGCCTCAACAGGGGAGATACGCAGTATTTT
CASLNRGDTQYF
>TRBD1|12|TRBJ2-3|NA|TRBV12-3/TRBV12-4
TGTGCCACACAGGGGGCTGAGGATACGCAGTATTTT
CATQGAEDTQYF
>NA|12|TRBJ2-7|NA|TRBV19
TGTGCCAGTAGTTTTCTCTCGGGGGAGCAGTACTTC
CASSFLSGEQYF
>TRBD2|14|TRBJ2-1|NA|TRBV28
TGTGCCAGCAGTTTAAGGTCTAGCGGGCATGAGCAGTTCTTC
CASSLRSSGHEQFF
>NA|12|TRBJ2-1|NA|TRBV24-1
TGTGCCACCAGTGATCCTTGGAATGAGCAGTTCTTC
CATSDPWNEQFF
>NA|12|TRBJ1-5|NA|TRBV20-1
TGCAGTGCTAGTCGTAGCAATCAGCCCCAGCATTTT
CSASRSNQPQHF
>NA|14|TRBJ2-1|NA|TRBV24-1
TGTGCCACCAGTGCGTCGTGGGGGGCCGGGGGGCAGTTCTTC
CATSASWGAGGQFF
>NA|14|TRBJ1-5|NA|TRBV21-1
TGTGCCAGCAGTAGAGGAGCGGGTAATCAGCCCCAGCATTTT
CASSRGAGNQPQHF
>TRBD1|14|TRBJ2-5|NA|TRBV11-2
TGTGCCAGCAGCATAAGGACAGGGCGAGAGACCCAGTACTTC
CASSIRTGRETQYF
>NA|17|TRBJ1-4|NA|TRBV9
TGTGCCAGCAGCGTCCTAAGAGGGGGATCTAATAATGAAAAACTGTTTTTT
CASSVLRGGSNNEKLFF
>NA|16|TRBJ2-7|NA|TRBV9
TGTGCCAGCAGCGTAGCAATGGGGGCCCAGGAGAACGAGCAGTACTTC
CASSVAMGAQENEQYF
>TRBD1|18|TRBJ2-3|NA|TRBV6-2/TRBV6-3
TGTGCCAGCAGTCCCCGATCCTACAGGGGGCTATACACAGATACGCAGTATTTT
CASSPRSYRGLYTDTQYF
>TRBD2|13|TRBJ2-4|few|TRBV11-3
TGTGCCAGCAGCTTAGGGACTAGTAACATTCAGTACTTC
CASSLGTSNIQYF
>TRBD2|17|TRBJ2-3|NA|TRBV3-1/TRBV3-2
TGTGCCAGCAGCCGAAATCGGGCAGCGGGAGAGACAGATACGCAGTATTTT
CASSRNRAAGETDTQYF